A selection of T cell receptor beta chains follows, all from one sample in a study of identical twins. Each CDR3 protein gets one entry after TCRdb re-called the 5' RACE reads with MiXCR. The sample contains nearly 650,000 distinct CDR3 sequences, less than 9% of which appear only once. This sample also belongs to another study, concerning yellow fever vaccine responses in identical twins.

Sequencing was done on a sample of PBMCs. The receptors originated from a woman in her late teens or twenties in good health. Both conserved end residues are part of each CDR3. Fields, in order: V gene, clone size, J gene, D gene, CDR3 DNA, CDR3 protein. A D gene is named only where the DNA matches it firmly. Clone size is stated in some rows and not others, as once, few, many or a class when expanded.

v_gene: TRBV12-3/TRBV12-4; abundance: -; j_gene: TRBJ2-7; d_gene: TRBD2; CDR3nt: TGTGCCAGCAGTTTAGGAGAGAGGCGGGAGAGGACCTACGAGCAGTACTTC; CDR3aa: CASSLGERRERTYEQYF
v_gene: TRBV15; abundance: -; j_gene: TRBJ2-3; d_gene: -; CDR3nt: TGTGCCACCAGCAGAGACGCTCAGTCCATCAGCACAGATACGCAGTATTTT; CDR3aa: CATSRDAQSISTDTQYF
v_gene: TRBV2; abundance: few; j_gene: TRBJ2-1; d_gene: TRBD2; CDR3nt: TGTGCCAGCAGTGAATCTAGCGGGATTTACAATGAGCAGTTCTTC; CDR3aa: CASSESSGIYNEQFF
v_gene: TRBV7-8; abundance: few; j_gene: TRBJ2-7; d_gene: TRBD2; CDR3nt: TGTGCCAGCAGCTTAGACGAAGCGGGAGGGACCCTTCGGGAGCAGTACTTC; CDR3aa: CASSLDEAGGTLREQYF
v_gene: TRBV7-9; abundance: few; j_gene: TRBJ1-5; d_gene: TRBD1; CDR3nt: TGTGCCAGCAGCCCCGGGACAGGGCGTCAGCCCCAGCATTTT; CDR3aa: CASSPGTGRQPQHF
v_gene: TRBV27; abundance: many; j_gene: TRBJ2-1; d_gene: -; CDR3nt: TGTGCCAGCAGGTCCATGGGGGGCGGTGGATACAATGAGCAGTTCTTC; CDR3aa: CASRSMGGGGYNEQFF
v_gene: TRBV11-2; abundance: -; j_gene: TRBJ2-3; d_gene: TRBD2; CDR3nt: TGTGCCAGCAGCTCCAGGGGACTAGCGGGGATCGCGGGTGGGCATACGCAGTATTTT; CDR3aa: CASSSRGLAGIAGGHTQYF
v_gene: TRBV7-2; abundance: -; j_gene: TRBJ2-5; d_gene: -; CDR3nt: TGTGCCAGCAGCTTATCCCAGAAACAAGAGACCCAGTACTTC; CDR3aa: CASSLSQKQETQYF
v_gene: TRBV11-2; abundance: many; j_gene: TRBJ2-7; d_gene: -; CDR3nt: TGTGCCAGCAGCTTAGGTGCTAGCATAATAACCGCCTACGAGCAGTACTTC; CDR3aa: CASSLGASIITAYEQYF
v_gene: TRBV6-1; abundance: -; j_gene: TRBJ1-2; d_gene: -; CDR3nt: TGTGCCAGCATGGCAGGGGCAAACTATGGCTACACCTTC; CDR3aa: CASMAGANYGYTF
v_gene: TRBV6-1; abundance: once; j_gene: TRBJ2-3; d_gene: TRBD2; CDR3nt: TGTGCCACCCGGACTAGCGGGGGGGTCCGCACAGATACGCAGTATTTT; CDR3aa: CATRTSGGVRTDTQYF
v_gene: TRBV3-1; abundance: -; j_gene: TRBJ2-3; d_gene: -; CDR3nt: TGTGCCAGCAGCCAACGCCGGGGGATAACAACAGATACGCAGTATTTT; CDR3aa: CASSQRRGITTDTQYF
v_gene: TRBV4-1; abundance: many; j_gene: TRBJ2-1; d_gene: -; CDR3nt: TGCGCCAGCAGCCCACGACTGACGGGTAACTCCTACAATGAGCAGTTCTTC; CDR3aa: CASSPRLTGNSYNEQFF
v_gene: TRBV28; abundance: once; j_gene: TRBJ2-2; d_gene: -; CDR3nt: -; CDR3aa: CASSFGTGNTGELIF
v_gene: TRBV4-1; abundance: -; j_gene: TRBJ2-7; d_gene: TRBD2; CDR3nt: TGCGCCAGCAGCCAAGTGCTAGCGGGAGTTGTTGGCGAGCAGTACTTC; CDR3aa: CASSQVLAGVVGEQYF
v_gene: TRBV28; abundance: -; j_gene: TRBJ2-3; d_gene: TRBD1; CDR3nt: TGTGCCAGCAGTACGGGACAGGGGAACACAGATACGCAGTATTTT; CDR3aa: CASSTGQGNTDTQYF
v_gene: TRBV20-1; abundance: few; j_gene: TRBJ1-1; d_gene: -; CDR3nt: TGCAGTGCGCAGTGGGGGGGGAACACTGAAGCTTTCTTT; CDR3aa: CSAQWGGNTEAFF
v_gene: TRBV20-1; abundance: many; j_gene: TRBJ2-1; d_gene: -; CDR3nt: TGCAGTGCTAGGTCTGGGTATGAGCAGTTCTTC; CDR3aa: CSARSGYEQFF
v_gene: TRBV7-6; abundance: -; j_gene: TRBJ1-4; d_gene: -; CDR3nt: TGTGCCAGCAGCCCTGGACAGATTGCAACTAATGAAAAACTGTTTTTT; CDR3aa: CASSPGQIATNEKLFF
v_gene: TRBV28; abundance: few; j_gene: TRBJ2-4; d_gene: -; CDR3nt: TGTGCCAGCAACCGAAGCGGAGTAGCCAAAAACATTCAGTACTTC; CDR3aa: CASNRSGVAKNIQYF
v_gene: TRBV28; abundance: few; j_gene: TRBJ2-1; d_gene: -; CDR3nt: TGTGCCAGCAGTTTATGGGGGGATGAAAATGAGCAGTTCTTC; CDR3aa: CASSLWGDENEQFF
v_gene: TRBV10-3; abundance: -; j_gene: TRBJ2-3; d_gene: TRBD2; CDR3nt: TGTGCCATCAGTGATTTGGCGGGGGGGCTAGATACGCAGTATTTT; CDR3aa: CAISDLAGGLDTQYF
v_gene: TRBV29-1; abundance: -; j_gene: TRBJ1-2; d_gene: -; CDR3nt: TGCAGCGTTGAAGATCACAGCGATGGCAGGGGATTAACTGCGGGCGATGGCTACACCTTC; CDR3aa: CSVEDHSDGRGLTAGDGYTF
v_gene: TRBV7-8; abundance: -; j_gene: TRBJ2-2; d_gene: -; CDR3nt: TGTGCCAGCAGCTTAGTACAGTCGGCCGGGGAGCTGTTTTTT; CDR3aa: CASSLVQSAGELFF
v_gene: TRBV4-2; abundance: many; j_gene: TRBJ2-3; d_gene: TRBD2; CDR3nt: TGTGCCAGCAGCCAATACGGGACTAGCGGGGGGGGAACTTACTATACGCAGTATTTT; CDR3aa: CASSQYGTSGGGTYYTQYF
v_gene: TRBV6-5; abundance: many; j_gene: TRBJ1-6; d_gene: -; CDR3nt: TGTGCCAGCAGTTACGCAGGGAATTCACCCCTCCACTTT; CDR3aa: CASSYAGNSPLHF
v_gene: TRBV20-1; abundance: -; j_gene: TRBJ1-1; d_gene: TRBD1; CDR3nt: TGCAGTGCTTACGGGACAGGGGGCCAAAGTATACGGAACACTGAAGCTTTCTTT; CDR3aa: CSAYGTGGQSIRNTEAFF
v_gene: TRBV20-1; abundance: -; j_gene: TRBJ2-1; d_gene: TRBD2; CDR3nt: TGCAGTACCATTAGCGGGGGCCTCTGGGGATCCTACAATGAGCAGTTCTTC; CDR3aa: CSTISGGLWGSYNEQFF